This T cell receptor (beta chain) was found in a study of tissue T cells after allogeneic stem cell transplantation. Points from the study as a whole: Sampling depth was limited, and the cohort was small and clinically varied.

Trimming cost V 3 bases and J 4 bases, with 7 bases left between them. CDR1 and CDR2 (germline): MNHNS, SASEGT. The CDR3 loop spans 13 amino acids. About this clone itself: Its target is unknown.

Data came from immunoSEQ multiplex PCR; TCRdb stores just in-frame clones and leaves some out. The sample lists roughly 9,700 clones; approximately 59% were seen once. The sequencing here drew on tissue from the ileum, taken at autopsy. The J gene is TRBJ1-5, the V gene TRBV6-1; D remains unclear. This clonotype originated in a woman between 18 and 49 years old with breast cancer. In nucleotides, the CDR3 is TGTGCCAGCAGTGACCACCCGAATCAGCCCCAGCATTTT. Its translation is CASSDHPNQPQHF.